Reported below is one TCR beta chain. The antigen is undetermined. The entry originates in a study of CD8 T cells in ankylosing spondylitis. Whole-study results and caveats: Fewer than 10 highly homologous variants made up a TCR beta motif that seemed to typify ankylosing spondylitis blood.

TCRdb reprocessed the 5' RACE reads with MiXCR, giving one entry per CDR3 protein. The sample has around 770,000 distinct CDR3 sequences; around 20% are singletons. The length of the CDR3 is 14 residues. The V end was cut by 8 bases, the J end by 4 bases, with 14 bases between. This clonotype was obtained from a male donor with ankylosing spondylitis. The rearrangement uses TRBV12-3 or TRBV12-4 and TRBJ2-2; D is unresolved. Sequenced input: blood, either unsorted or a sorted T cell fraction (not recorded which). The CDR3 sequence is CASQMGPGTGELFF. CDR3 bases: TGTGCCAGCCAAATGGGTCCGGGCACCGGGGAGCTGTTTTTT.